A single sample is the source of the 32 T cell receptor beta chains below, sequenced in a study of T-cell memory formation after mild COVID-19. TCRdb reprocessed the 5' RACE reads via MiXCR and lists one record per CDR3 protein. The repertoire holds approximately 250,000 distinct CDR3 sequences, with about 17% as singletons. Sequenced input: PBMCs or a T cell subset sorted from them (not recorded which). The source of these receptors is a man aged 18 to 29 who had mild COVID-19 (a few samples of this study predate the infection). Cell type and time point are not known.

This clonotype was picked up a small number of times. The chain is built from TRBV5-1 and TRBJ2-6; D remains unclear. The CDR3 runs 15 residues. The germline CDR1 and CDR2 sequences are SGHRS and YFSETQ. The V end was cut by 0 bases, the J end by 3 bases, with 7 bases between. The CDR3 loop reads CASSLAAGGANVLTF. CDR3 coding DNA: TGCGCCAGCAGCTTGGCGGCAGGTGGGGCCAACGTCCTGACTTTC.

This clonotype was counted ten times or more. The rearrangement links TRBV5-5 to TRBJ1-1, with D uncertain. Germline CDR1 reads SGHKS; CDR2 reads YYEKEE (reference sequence). CDR3 length: 16 residues. The V gene lost 3 bases and the J gene lost 0 bases, with 15 bases spanning the gap. CDR3 sequence (DNA): TGTGCCAGCAGCTCTTACTTTAGGTTTATGAACACTGAAGCTTTCTTT. Amino acids: CASSSYFRFMNTEAFF.

This clonotype was found many times. This chain links TRBV7-2 with TRBJ2-1, with TRBD2 identical over 12 bases. Looked up from germline, CDR1 is SGHTA and CDR2 is FQGNSA. Trimming took 5 bases from V and 4 from J; bases not matched to a gene: 3. There are 15 residues in the CDR3. The CDR3 is CASSPTSGGYNEQFF. For the CDR3, the DNA is TGTGCCAGCAGCCCGACTAGCGGGGGATACAATGAGCAGTTCTTC.

This clonotype has more than one count but fewer than ten. CDR3 in amino acids: CASSVGGRNIQYF. CDR3 sequence (DNA): TGTGCCAGCAGCGTAGGTGGGCGAAACATTCAGTACTTC. The rearrangement joins TRBV9 to TRBJ2-4, with D hard to call. Germline CDR1 and CDR2: SGDLS and YYNGEE. The CDR3 extends over 13 amino acids. The V gene lost 0 bases and the J gene lost 6 bases, with 7 bases spanning the gap.

CDR3 in DNA: TGTGCCATCAGGCGACAGGGAACGGTCTACGAGCAGTACTTC. It translates to CAIRRQGTVYEQYF. This chain joins TRBV10-3 and TRBJ2-7; 7 nucleotides line up with TRBD1. V shed 6 bases and J 3 bases; nucleotides not matched to a gene: 8. This CDR3 has 14 residues. The germline CDR1 and CDR2 sequences are ENHRY and SYGVKD.

The chain employs TRBV6-5 and TRBJ2-7; 9 bases match TRBD1. Germline V gene data show CDR1 as MNHEY and CDR2 as SVGAGI. The ends lost 2 bases at V and 2 bases at J; junction bases unmatched: 7. The CDR3 length is 16 residues. The CDR3 loop reads CASSYPSTGGAYEQYF. CDR3 bases: TGTGCCAGCAGTTACCCAAGTACAGGGGGCGCCTACGAGCAGTACTTC.

The chain has TRBV10-3 and TRBJ1-2, with D unresolved. Germline CDR1 reads ENHRY; CDR2 reads SYGVKD. V dropped 7 bases and J dropped 1 base, with 16 bases sitting between them. CDR3 length equals 15 residues. CDR3 loop: CAIIPVPDSNYGYTF. The DNA of the CDR3 is TGTGCCATCATCCCCGTCCCTGATAGTAACTATGGCTACACCTTC.

The chain carries TRBV20-1 and TRBJ1-5; D is possibly TRBD1 (5 bases). Germline V gene lookup returns CDR1 DFQATT and CDR2 SNEGSKA (reference sequence). The CDR3 has 14 amino acids. Trimming removed 1 base at V and 3 bases at J, with 10 bases between. CDR3 nucleotides: TGCAGTGCTAGAGGTGGGGGATTCAATCAGCCCCAGCATTTT. Translating gives CSARGGGFNQPQHF.

The chain recombines TRBV4-3 with TRBJ2-7, with TRBD1 identical over 11 bases. CDR3 length: 15 residues. V shed 4 bases and J 3 bases; nucleotides not matched to a gene: 5. Germline assignment: CDR1 LGHNA and CDR2 YSLEER. The CDR3 region has the DNA TGCGCCAGCAGCCTCCGGACAGGGGGCTACTACGAGCAGTACTTC. It yields the protein CASSLRTGGYYEQYF.

This clonotype was observed a few times. The chain uses TRBV9 and TRBJ1-1, with D unclear. The CDR3 has 13 amino acids. CDR1 and CDR2 from the germline V gene are SGDLS and YYNGEE. V lost 0 bases and J lost 5, with 8 bases in between. CDR3 in amino acids: CASSVGVETEAFF. CDR3 bases: TGTGCCAGCAGCGTAGGGGTAGAGACTGAAGCTTTCTTT.

This rearrangement joins TRBV7-8 to TRBJ1-2; 10 bases fit TRBD1. The CDR3 sequence is 15 residues long. After removal of 2 bases from V and 7 bases from J, the junction contained 7 bases not matched to a gene. Per germline, CDR1 SGHVS and CDR2 FQNEAQ. The CDR3 region is CASSLHRQGAPGYTF. The CDR3 DNA is TGTGCCAGCAGCTTACACAGACAGGGGGCGCCTGGCTACACCTTC.

V and J are TRBV27 and TRBJ1-1; no definite D call. V was shortened by 1 base and J by 1 base, with 10 bases between the two germline ends. The CDR3 totals 15 residues. Germline CDR1 reads MNHEY; CDR2 reads SMNVEV (reference sequence). CDR3 protein: CASSLWAGPNTEAFF. Here the CDR3 DNA reads TGTGCCAGCAGTTTATGGGCAGGACCGAACACTGAAGCTTTCTTT.

The table lists this clonotype with a few counts. The chain links TRBV28 to TRBJ1-2; no reliable D call. V was shortened by 6 bases and J by 2 bases, with 13 bases between the two germline ends. CDR3 length: 14 amino acids. Germline V gene lookup returns CDR1 MDHEN and CDR2 SYDVKM. CDR3 bases: TGTGCCAGCAGACTTTCTATGGAAAACTATGGCTACACCTTC. This encodes CASRLSMENYGYTF.

The V gene is TRBV30, the J gene TRBJ1-6; D perhaps matches TRBD1 (5 bases). CDR3 length: 14 amino acids. From germline, CDR1 is GTSNPN and CDR2 SVGIG (reference sequence). Trimming took 1 base from V and 12 from J, leaving 16 bases between them. This CDR3 reads CAWSGTGLREPLHF. CDR3 DNA sequence: TGTGCCTGGAGTGGGACGGGGCTTAGGGAACCCCTCCACTTT.

The CDR3 reads CASHVGLSYNSPLHF. CDR3 sequence (DNA): TGTGCCAGCCACGTGGGCCTCTCCTATAATTCACCCCTCCACTTT. V and J are TRBV7-2 and TRBJ1-6; unclear D gene. This CDR3 is built from 15 residues. V shed 8 bases and J shed 0 bases, with 11 bases lying between them. CDR1 is SGHTA, CDR2 FQGNSA, per germline.

This chain joins TRBV11-2 and TRBJ2-1; D not resolved. The ends were cut back, 4 bases at V and 6 bases at J, with 7 bases in the middle. CDR3 size: 12 residues. CDR1 and CDR2 (germline): SGHAT, FQNNGV. Written as DNA, the CDR3 is TGTGCCAGCAGCTACCACTCCAATGAGCAGTTCTTC. This sequence encodes CASSYHSNEQFF.

The sample holds a few counts of this clonotype. The genes are TRBV29-1 and TRBJ2-5; no definite D call. V lost 3 bases and J 5 bases, leaving 13 bases between the germline ends. Looked up from germline, CDR1 is SQVTM and CDR2 is ANQGSEA. The CDR3 is 13 amino acids. CDR3: CSVDIIGLETQYF. In DNA, the CDR3 is TGCAGCGTTGATATCATAGGGCTGGAGACCCAGTACTTC.

Only a few counts were recorded for this clonotype. CDR3 amino acids: CASSPTGLAGTIDEQFF. CDR3 sequence (DNA): TGTGCCAGCAGTCCCACAGGACTAGCGGGGACGATCGATGAGCAGTTCTTC. This rearrangement joins TRBV6-1 to TRBJ2-1; 12 bases align to TRBD2. In germline, CDR1 is MNHNS, CDR2 SASEGT. Losses at the gene ends were 5 bases for V and 8 bases for J; bases not matched to a gene: 13. CDR3 length: 17 residues.

This clonotype was counted a few times. The chain recombines TRBV20-1 with TRBJ1-1; D is undetermined. This CDR3 contains 13 residues. Trimming pared 3 bases from V and 0 bases from J, leaving 8 bases between. Germline CDR1 DFQATT, CDR2 SNEGSKA (reference sequence). The CDR3 here is CSASSEMNTEAFF. As DNA, the CDR3 is TGCAGTGCTAGTTCGGAGATGAACACTGAAGCTTTCTTT.

The gene calls are TRBV7-2 and TRBJ1-2; D is ambiguous. The CDR3 extends over 15 amino acids. Trimming cost V 2 bases and J 5 bases, with 15 bases left between them. CDR1 is SGHTA, CDR2 FQGNSA, per germline. The CDR3 region has the DNA TGTGCCAGCAGCTTAAGGGTGGATTTCCATTATGGCTACACCTTC. Its translation is CASSLRVDFHYGYTF.

V is TRBV28 and J is TRBJ2-3; D is unresolved. CDR3 length equals 16 residues. V shed 2 bases and J shed 4 bases, with 16 bases lying between them. Germline V gene lookup returns CDR1 MDHEN and CDR2 SYDVKM. CDR3 region: CASSLARSRTADTQYF. For the CDR3, the DNA is TGTGCCAGCAGTTTAGCGAGGTCCCGAACGGCAGATACGCAGTATTTT. The full variable domain, its missing parts supplied by reference TRBV28 and TRBJ2-3, is DVKVTQSSRYLVKRTGEKVFLECVQDMDHENMFWYRQDPGLGLRLIYFSYDVKMKEKGDIPEGYSVSREKKERFSLILESASTNQTSMYLCASSLARSRTADTQYFGPGTRLTVL.

The rearrangement links TRBV6-6 to TRBJ1-1; no clear D. The CDR3 consists of 10 residues. Between the trimmed V and J ends, which lost 8 bases and 7 bases, there was a span of 8 bases. Germline CDR1 is MNHNY and CDR2 is SVGAGI (reference sequence). The chain's CDR3 is CASRVDEAFF. Here the CDR3 DNA reads TGTGCCAGCCGAGTGGATGAAGCTTTCTTT.

This clonotype was observed a few times. This sequence joins TRBV4-1 and TRBJ2-1; D not certain. The germline CDR1 and CDR2 sequences are MGHRA and YSYEKL. Trimming left V 6 bases short and J 7 bases short, with 10 bases between. The CDR3 extends over 12 amino acids. The CDR3 loop reads CASRSKGNEQFF. DNA of the CDR3: TGCGCCAGCAGATCGAAAGGGAATGAGCAGTTCTTC.

This chain connects TRBV5-1 to TRBJ1-2, with no clear D. V dropped 0 bases and J dropped 2 bases, with 8 bases sitting between them. Germline V gene sequence: CDR1 SGHRS, CDR2 YFSETQ. This CDR3 is 14 amino acids long. The CDR3 protein is CASSLVPTNYGYTF. The CDR3 bases are TGCGCCAGCAGCTTGGTACCGACAAACTATGGCTACACCTTC.

There are a few counts of this clonotype. The V and J genes are TRBV5-1 and TRBJ1-1; D might be TRBD1 (5 bases). CDR1 is SGHRS, CDR2 YFSETQ, per germline. The V end was cut by 0 bases, the J end by 11 bases, with 17 bases between. The CDR3 has 14 amino acids. The CDR3 nucleotides read TGCGCCAGCAGCTTGGGGGGTAAAGGGGTTGCGGCTTTCTTT. Residues: CASSLGGKGVAAFF.

This clonotype was picked up a small number of times. The CDR3 coding sequence is TGTGCCAGCAGACCCCGACTAGCGCGGGGGCTGAGCTCCTACAATGAGCAGTTCTTC. This sequence encodes CASRPRLARGLSSYNEQFF. The chain joins TRBV6-2 or TRBV6-3 to TRBJ2-1; 8 bases map to TRBD2. From germline, CDR1 is MNHEY and CDR2 SVGEGT. V lost 6 bases, J lost 0 bases, and 16 bases stayed unmatched. This CDR3 has 19 amino acids.

This clonotype showed up just a few times. The chain has TRBV4-1 and TRBJ2-3; 7 nucleotides align to TRBD2. The CDR3 is made up of 14 amino acids. Germline V gives CDR1 MGHRA, CDR2 YSYEKL. Trimming removed 7 bases from V and 6 bases from J; junction bases left unmatched: 10. Here the CDR3 DNA reads TGCGCCAGCACGAGCGGGGACCCACGCGATACGCAGTATTTT. Amino acids: CASTSGDPRDTQYF.

The chain combines TRBV19 with TRBJ1-2; D is uncertain. V was shortened by 10 bases and J by 5 bases, with 11 bases between the two germline ends. The CDR3 is made up of 11 amino acids. Germline V CDR1 and CDR2: LNHDA, SQIVND (reference sequence). Here the CDR3 reads CATFQPYGYTF. CDR3 nucleotides: TGTGCCACTTTTCAGCCTTATGGCTACACCTTC.

This clonotype occurred a few times. V gene TRBV27 combines with J gene TRBJ2-5, with 8 positions matching TRBD1. The junction had 12 bases not matched to a gene; V was cut back by 5 bases and J by 7 bases. CDR1 is MNHEY and CDR2 is SMNVEV in the germline V gene (reference sequence). CDR3 length equals 15 residues. In nucleotides, the CDR3 is TGTGCCAGCAGTCACTACTCGGACAGGGCAGGGACCCAGTACTTC. Translated: CASSHYSDRAGTQYF.

V and J are TRBV4-1 and TRBJ1-1; possible D gene TRBD1, 5 bases. The V gene's germline CDR1 is MGHRA and CDR2 YSYEKL. The CDR3 runs to 16 residues. V dropped 3 bases and J dropped 8 bases, with 22 bases sitting between them. CDR3 in amino acids: CASSQVGTPPNGEAFF. The CDR3 DNA reads as TGCGCCAGCAGCCAGGTCGGGACTCCTCCAAATGGGGAAGCTTTCTTT.

V gene TRBV28 combines with J gene TRBJ2-7, with 8 bases fitting TRBD1. The junction had 7 bases not matched to a gene; V was cut back by 2 bases and J by 4 bases. The CDR3 contains 15 residues. Germline loops: CDR1 MDHEN, CDR2 SYDVKM. This chain's CDR3 is CASSLGGQGRYEQYV. As DNA, the CDR3 is TGTGCCAGCAGTTTAGGCGGACAGGGAAGGTACGAGCAGTACGTC.

This clonotype was seen more than once but under ten times. The chain has TRBV27 and TRBJ1-2; 7 bases match TRBD1. The CDR3 is 14 residues long. The V gene's germline CDR1 is MNHEY and CDR2 SMNVEV (reference sequence). With V trimmed by 2 bases and J by 5 bases, 5 bases remained unmatched. The CDR3, as DNA: TGTGCCAGCAGTTTAGGTCCAGGGGGGTATGGCTACACCTTC. The encoded protein is CASSLGPGGYGYTF.